This T cell receptor (beta chain) was observed in a study of molecular identifiers for immune sequencing clone quantification. Study-wide results and caveats: Identical TCR molecules that share a barcode could lead to an underestimation of highly expanded clone sizes.

One entry per CDR3 protein, called by TCRdb with MiXCR from the PCR reads. The data hold hundreds of thousands of distinct CDR3 sequences, with around 25% observed a single time. Germline CDR1 and CDR2: DFQATT and SNEGSKA (reference sequence). V was pared by 6 bases and J by 6 bases, with 11 bases of the junction left unmatched. The CDR3 consists of 14 residues. RNA fractions of 10%, 30% or 50% and about 18,000 to 1,000,000 sorted cells were the source of naive CD8 libraries. This clonotype was counted a few times. Its specificity is not known. Input material: naive CD8+ T cells from blood, with Jurkat cell RNA spiked in. Subset described: FACS-sorted CD8+CD4-CCR7+CD45RA+ naive T cells. This chain connects TRBV20-1 to TRBJ2-7, with 10 positions matching TRBD2. The origin of this receptor is a human donor in good health. Some libraries in this study had Jurkat cell RNA spiked in. The CDR3: CSASQLAGVFEQYF. DNA of the CDR3: TGCAGTGCGAGTCAGCTAGCGGGAGTATTCGAGCAGTACTTC.